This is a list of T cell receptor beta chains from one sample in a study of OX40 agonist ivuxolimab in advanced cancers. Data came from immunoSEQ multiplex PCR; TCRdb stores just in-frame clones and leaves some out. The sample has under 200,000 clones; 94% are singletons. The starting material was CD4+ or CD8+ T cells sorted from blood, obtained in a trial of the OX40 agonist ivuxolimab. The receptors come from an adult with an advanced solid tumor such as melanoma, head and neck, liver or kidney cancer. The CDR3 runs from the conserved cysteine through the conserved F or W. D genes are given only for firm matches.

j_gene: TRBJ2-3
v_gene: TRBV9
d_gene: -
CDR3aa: CASSVGYGTGGKKYF
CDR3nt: -

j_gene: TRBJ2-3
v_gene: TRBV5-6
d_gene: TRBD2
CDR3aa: CASSPLAGGKADTQYF
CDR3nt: TGTGCCAGCAGCCCACTAGCGGGGGGCAAGGCAGATACGCAGTATTTT

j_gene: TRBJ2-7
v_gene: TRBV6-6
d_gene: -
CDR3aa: CASSYSTASYEQYF
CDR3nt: TGTGCCAGCAGTTACTCCACTGCTTCGTACGAGCAGTACTTC

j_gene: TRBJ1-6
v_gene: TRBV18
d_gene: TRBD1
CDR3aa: CASSPGTEGIVPLHF
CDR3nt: TGTGCCAGCTCACCCGGGACAGAGGGAATCGTCCCCCTCCACTTT

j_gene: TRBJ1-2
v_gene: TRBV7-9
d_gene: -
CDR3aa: CASSLTTARGYGYTF
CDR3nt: TGTGCCAGCAGCTTAACGACGGCTCGGGGCTATGGCTACACCTTC

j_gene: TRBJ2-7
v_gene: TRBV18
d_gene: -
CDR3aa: CASSPRQGYYEQYF
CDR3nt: TGTGCCAGCTCACCGAGGCAGGGTTACTACGAGCAGTACTTC

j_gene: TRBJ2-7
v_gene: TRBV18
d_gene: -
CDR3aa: CASSPGPPYEQYF
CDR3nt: TGTGCCAGCTCACCGGGACCCCCCTACGAGCAGTACTTC

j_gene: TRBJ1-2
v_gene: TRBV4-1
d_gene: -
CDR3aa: CASSQRKGGYGYTF
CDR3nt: TGCGCCAGCAGCCAAAGAAAGGGAGGCTATGGCTACACCTTC

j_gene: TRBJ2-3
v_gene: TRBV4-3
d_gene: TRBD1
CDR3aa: CASSPTPRDRDHDTQYF
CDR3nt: TGCGCCAGCAGCCCAACGCCCCGGGACAGGGATCATGATACGCAGTATTTT

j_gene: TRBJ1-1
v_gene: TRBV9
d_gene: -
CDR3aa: CASSPTPGVNTEAFF
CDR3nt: TGTGCCAGCAGCCCTACCCCGGGGGTGAACACTGAAGCTTTCTTT

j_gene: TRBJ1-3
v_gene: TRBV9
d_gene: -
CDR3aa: CASSSRDASSGNTIYF
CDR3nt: TGTGCCAGCAGCTCACGGGATGCGAGCTCTGGAAACACCATATATTTT

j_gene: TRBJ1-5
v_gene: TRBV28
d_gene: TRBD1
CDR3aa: CASSYPGGGFMGQPQHF
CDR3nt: TGTGCCAGCAGTTACCCAGGGGGCGGTTTTATGGGTCAGCCCCAGCATTTT

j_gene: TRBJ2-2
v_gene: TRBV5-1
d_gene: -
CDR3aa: CASSLRAASTGELFF
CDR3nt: TGCGCCAGCAGCTTACGAGCGGCGAGCACCGGGGAGCTGTTTTTT

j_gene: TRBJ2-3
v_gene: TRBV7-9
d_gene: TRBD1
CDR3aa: CASSFAGGADTQYF
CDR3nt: TGTGCCAGCAGCTTTGCAGGGGGAGCGGATACGCAGTATTTT

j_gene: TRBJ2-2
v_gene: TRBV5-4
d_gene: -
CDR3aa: CASPPPGDPGGELFF
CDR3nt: TGTGCCAGCCCTCCCCCGGGGGACCCAGGGGGGGAGCTGTTTTTT

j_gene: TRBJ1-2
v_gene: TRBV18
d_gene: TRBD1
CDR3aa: CASSPPARQGDPYGYTF
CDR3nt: TGTGCCAGCTCACCACCGGCGCGACAGGGAGACCCCTATGGCTACACCTTC

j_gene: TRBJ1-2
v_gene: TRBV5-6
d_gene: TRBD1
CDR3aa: CASSLGPTDGTANYGYTF
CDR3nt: TGCGCCAGCAGCCTAGGACCAACGGACGGGACAGCTAACTATGGCTACACCTTC

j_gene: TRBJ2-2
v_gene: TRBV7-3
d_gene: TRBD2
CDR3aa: CASSLWTSGRSANTGELFF
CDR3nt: TGTGCCAGCAGCTTATGGACTAGCGGGAGAAGCGCGAACACCGGGGAGCTGTTTTTT

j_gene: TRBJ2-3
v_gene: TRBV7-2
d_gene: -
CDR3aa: CASSSRASADTQYF
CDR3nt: TGTGCCAGCAGCTCTAGGGCTAGCGCAGATACGCAGTATTTT

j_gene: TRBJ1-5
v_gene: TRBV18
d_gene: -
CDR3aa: CASSPQPGTPTREPQHF
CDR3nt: TGTGCCAGCTCACCGCAACCCGGGACACCTACCCGGGAGCCCCAGCATTTT

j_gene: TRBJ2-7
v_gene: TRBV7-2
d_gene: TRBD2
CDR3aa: CASRLAGVDEQYF
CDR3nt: TGTGCCAGCAGGCTAGCGGGAGTTGACGAGCAGTACTTC

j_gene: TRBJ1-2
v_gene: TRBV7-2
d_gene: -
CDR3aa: CASSTGGTNYGYTF
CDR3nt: TGTGCCAGCAGCACGGGGGGCACCAACTATGGCTACACCTTC

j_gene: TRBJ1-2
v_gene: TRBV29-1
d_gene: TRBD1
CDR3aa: CSVDGTGQGSGYTF
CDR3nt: TGCAGCGTTGATGGTACGGGACAGGGTAGTGGCTACACCTTC

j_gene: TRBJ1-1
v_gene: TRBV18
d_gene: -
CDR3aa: CASSFASGGSDDKAFF
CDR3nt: TGTGCCAGCTCATTCGCTTCTGGCGGTTCCGATGATAAAGCTTTCTTT

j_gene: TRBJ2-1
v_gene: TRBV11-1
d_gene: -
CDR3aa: CASRSIRYNEQFF
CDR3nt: TGTGCCAGCAGATCCATTCGGTACAATGAGCAGTTCTTC

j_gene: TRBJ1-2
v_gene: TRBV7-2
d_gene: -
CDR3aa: CASSGQDIYGYTF
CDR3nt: TGTGCCAGCAGCGGCCAAGACATCTATGGCTACACCTTC

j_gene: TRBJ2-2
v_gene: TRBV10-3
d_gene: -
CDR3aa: CAISEQVNTGELFF
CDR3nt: TGTGCCATCAGTGAACAGGTTAACACCGGGGAGCTGTTTTTT

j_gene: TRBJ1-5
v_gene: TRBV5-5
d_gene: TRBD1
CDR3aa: CASSPPGQAVGPQHF
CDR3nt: TGTGCCAGCAGCCCACCGGGACAGGCGGTGGGGCCCCAGCATTTT

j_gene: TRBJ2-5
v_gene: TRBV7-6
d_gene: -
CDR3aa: CASSLGQQETQYF
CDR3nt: TGTGCCAGCAGCTTAGGACAGCAAGAGACCCAGTACTTC